These T cell receptor beta chains were read from a single sample in a study of cytomegalovirus exposure and HLA in healthy donors. Clones were read by immunoSEQ multiplex PCR, and TCRdb kept only the in-frame ones, dropping some. The sample consists of 110,000 or so clones, about 80% of them appearing once. Sequencing was performed on PBMCs. These receptors were obtained from a woman in her thirties or forties in good health and CMV-seropositive. Both conserved end residues are part of each CDR3. A D gene is named only where the DNA matches it firmly. Where a row states a size, it is once, few, many or the class of an expanded clone; other rows omit it.

TRBV10-3	NA	NA	TRBJ1-2	CAISKQGSLGNYGYTF	TGTGCCATCAGCAAACAGGGCTCTCTAGGCAACTATGGCTACACCTTC
TRBV5-1	NA	TRBD1	TRBJ2-1	CASSLDRTGEQFF	TGCGCCAGCAGCTTGGATCGGACAGGTGAGCAGTTCTTC
TRBV6-6	NA	TRBD1	TRBJ1-2	CASSLGTAYGYTF	TGTGCCAGCAGCTTAGGGACAGCGTATGGCTACACCTTC
TRBV18	NA	TRBD1	TRBJ2-1	CASSQPRDSLSSYNEQFF	TGTGCCAGCTCACAGCCCCGGGACAGTCTGAGCTCCTACAATGAGCAGTTCTTC
TRBV19	NA	NA	TRBJ2-1	CASIANRQTNEQFF	TGTGCCAGTATTGCTAACCGACAGACCAATGAGCAGTTCTTC
TRBV6-5	NA	TRBD1	TRBJ1-2	CASSDRGNYGYTF	TGTGCCAGCAGTGACAGGGGGAACTATGGCTACACCTTC
TRBV14	NA	TRBD1	TRBJ2-2	CASSPYRGAKAGELFF	TGTGCCAGCAGCCCCTACAGGGGGGCTAAGGCCGGGGAGCTGTTTTTT
TRBV5-1	NA	TRBD1	TRBJ1-1	CASSSDRGLNTEAFF	TGCGCCAGCAGCTCGGACAGGGGGCTGAACACTGAAGCTTTCTTT
TRBV18	NA	NA	TRBJ2-3	CASSQRDSGTDTQYF	TGTGCCAGCTCTCAAAGGGACTCCGGAACAGATACGCAGTATTTT
TRBV2	once	NA	TRBJ2-5	CASRPTTETQYF	TGTGCCAGCAGACCCACAACGGAGACCCAGTACTTC
TRBV14	many	TRBD2	TRBJ2-1	CASSPSGLAGPYNEQFF	TGTGCCAGCAGCCCCTCGGGCCTAGCGGGGCCCTACAATGAGCAGTTCTTC
TRBV19	NA	TRBD1	TRBJ1-1	CASSGGQGNTEAFF	TGTGCCAGTAGTGGAGGACAGGGAAACACTGAAGCTTTCTTT
TRBV6-1	NA	TRBD1	TRBJ1-3	CASSGGTGILERDTIYF	TGTGCCAGCAGTGGGGGGACAGGGATCCTTGAAAGAGACACCATATATTTT
TRBV7-9	few	TRBD1	TRBJ1-6	CSSRVSRGLNSPLHF	TGTTCCAGCAGAGTATCCAGGGGGCTCAATTCACCCCTCCACTTT
TRBV19	NA	NA	TRBJ1-1	CASSETLQLTGTEAFF	TGTGCCAGTAGTGAAACCCTCCAGCTGACGGGCACTGAAGCTTTCTTT